The 8 T cell receptor beta chains below all came from one sample that was sequenced in a study of cytomegalovirus exposure and HLA in healthy donors. 60 Vbeta and 13 Jbeta primers were used in PCR. Data came from immunoSEQ multiplex PCR; TCRdb stores just in-frame clones and leaves some out. The sample records some 200,000 clones, about 80% being singletons. Sequences were obtained from PBMCs. The receptors shown here come from a woman aged 40 to 50 in good health and CMV-seronegative.

The rearrangement uses TRBV2 and TRBJ1-3; TRBD1 aligns across 7 bases. With V trimmed by 0 bases and J by 1 base, 3 bases remained unmatched. Germline lookup yields CDR1 SNHLY and CDR2 FYNNEI. The CDR3 loop spans 16 amino acids. CDR3 DNA: TGTGCCAGCAGTGAAGCGGGCAGGGGGTCTGGAAACACCATATATTTT. It encodes CASSEAGRGSGNTIYF.

Of note for this clone: Germline is not matched at one junction end, which may reflect a read error. The rearrangement uses TRBV5-1 and TRBJ1-2, with 7 positions matching TRBD1. The V gene's germline CDR1 is SGHRS and CDR2 YFSETQ. This CDR3 spans 15 amino acids. The CDR3 DNA sequence: TGCGCCAGCAACTTGGTCCCTACAGGGGACGGTGGCTACACCTTC. This gives the protein CASNLVPTGDGGYTF.

The CDR3 reads CASSRAPQDRGRETQYF. DNA of the CDR3: TGTGCCAGCAGCCGCGCTCCTCAGGACAGGGGGAGAGAGACCCAGTACTTC. V usage is TRBV7-8 and J usage is TRBJ2-5; 10 positions agree with TRBD1. The trim removed 5 bases at V and 4 bases at J, leaving 13 bases unmatched. Germline V gene data show CDR1 as SGHVS and CDR2 as FQNEAQ. There are 17 residues in the CDR3.

This clone was recorded only once. The V gene is TRBV7-9, the J gene TRBJ2-3, with 7 positions matching TRBD1. The CDR3 length is 16 residues. Germline values: CDR1 SEHNR, CDR2 FQNEAQ (reference sequence). V trimming: 5 bases; J trimming: 2 bases; junction bases outside the gene matches: 10. CDR3 DNA: TGTGCCAGCAGCGTCAGGACAGGCCCAAACACAGATACGCAGTATTTT. Amino acid sequence: CASSVRTGPNTDTQYF.

The chain recombines TRBV2 with TRBJ2-7; D uncertain. Trimming pared 6 bases from V and 5 bases from J, leaving 14 bases between. CDR1 and CDR2 from the germline V gene are SNHLY and FYNNEI. This CDR3 is 13 amino acids long. CDR3 protein: CASSLNEPDEQYF. The CDR3, as DNA: TGTGCCAGCAGCCTGAATGAGCCTGACGAGCAGTACTTC. Based on the CDR3 plus reference TRBV2 and TRBJ2-7, the full variable domain is EPEVTQTPSHQVTQMGQEVILRCVPISNHLYFYWYRQILGQKVEFLVSFYNNEISEKSEIFDDQFSVERPDGSNFTLKIRSTKLEDSAMYFCASSLNEPDEQYFGPGTRLTVT.

The J gene is TRBJ2-1, the V gene TRBV10-3; 9 bases are a match to TRBD1. V was clipped by 2 bases and J by 6 bases; unmatched bases: 5. The CDR3 runs to 15 residues. Germline V gives CDR1 ENHRY, CDR2 SYGVKD. CDR3 coding DNA: TGTGCCATCAGTGAGACACAGGGGGCGGGCAATGAGCAGTTCTTC. Its translation: CAISETQGAGNEQFF.

The gene calls are TRBV19 and TRBJ1-5, with 7 bases fitting TRBD1. With V trimmed by 6 bases and J by 3 bases, 11 bases remained unmatched. CDR3 length equals 16 residues. Germline CDR1 reads LNHDA; CDR2 reads SQIVND (reference sequence). The CDR3 protein is CASSRTGTELNQPQHF. CDR3 DNA sequence: TGTGCCAGTAGCAGAACCGGGACAGAACTCAATCAGCCCCAGCATTTT.

The rearrangement uses TRBV19 and TRBJ1-5; D perhaps matches TRBD1 (6 bases). The CDR3 totals 16 residues. V was cut by 7 bases and J by 2 bases, with 18 bases left in between. From germline, CDR1 is LNHDA and CDR2 SQIVND (reference sequence). The CDR3 loop is CASNGRIGGGNQPQHF. DNA of the CDR3: TGTGCCAGTAACGGCCGTATTGGGGGCGGCAATCAGCCCCAGCATTTT.